A selection of T cell receptor beta chains follows, all from one sample in a study of identical twins. TCRdb fed the 5' RACE reads into MiXCR, producing one record per CDR3 protein. The sample holds about 280,000 distinct CDR3 sequences, approximately 8.5% seen once. The sample also formed part of further work on yellow fever vaccine responses in identical twins.

Material for sequencing was memory (CD45RO+) T cells sorted from blood. The receptor source for this set is a woman aged 18-29 years in good health. The CDR3 runs from the conserved cysteine through the conserved F or W. A D gene is named only where the DNA matches it firmly. Size values are once, few and many counts, or a class for expanded clones, and some rows have none.

v_call	d_call	j_call	cdr3_length	clone_size	cdr3_nt	cdr3_aa
TRBV20-1	.	TRBJ2-3	13	few	TGCAGTGCTAGCGGACTCAGCACAGATACGCAGTATTTT	CSASGLSTDTQYF
TRBV7-2	TRBD2	TRBJ2-4	15	.	TGTGCCAGCAGCTTATCCCAGCGGGAGGGAAACATTCAGTACTTC	CASSLSQREGNIQYF
TRBV6-1	.	TRBJ2-1	15	.	TGTGCCAGCAGTCCTTCTGGAGCGTCCTACAATGAGCAGTTCTTC	CASSPSGASYNEQFF
TRBV15	.	TRBJ2-5	12	many	TGTGCCACCAGCAGAGAATTTGGGACCCAGTACTTC	CATSREFGTQYF
TRBV29-1	.	TRBJ1-5	13	many	TGCAGCGTCGCTGCAGGTAGCAATCAGCCCCAGCATTTT	CSVAAGSNQPQHF
TRBV15	TRBD1	TRBJ2-5	11	few	TGTGCCACCAGCAGAGGGACAGGGACCTACTTC	CATSRGTGTYF
TRBV28	.	TRBJ1-5	14	many	TGTGCCAGCACAGTGAACCCCTCCAATCAGCCCCAGCATTTT	CASTVNPSNQPQHF
TRBV12-3/TRBV12-4	.	TRBJ1-2	14	.	TGTGCCAGCAGTTTGGGGGTTAACAACTATGGCTACACCTTC	CASSLGVNNYGYTF
TRBV7-8	TRBD2	TRBJ2-3	16	.	TGTGCCAGCAGCTCCGTACTAGCGGGAGGGCCAGATACGCAGTATTTT	CASSSVLAGGPDTQYF
TRBV20-1	TRBD2	TRBJ2-7	16	.	TGCAGTGCTAGAGATCGGGTAGCGGGAGCTACAGGGGAGCAGTACTTC	CSARDRVAGATGEQYF
TRBV24-1	.	TRBJ2-5	13	many	TGTGCCACCCGGGCATTTAGCGGAGAGACCCAGTACTTC	CATRAFSGETQYF
TRBV2	.	TRBJ2-1	15	.	TGTGCCAGCAGTGTACTGGCGACCTCCTACAATGAGCAGTTCTTC	CASSVLATSYNEQFF
TRBV7-9	TRBD2	TRBJ2-3	16	.	TGTGCCAGCAGCCCGACTAGCGGGAGGGCCGTGAATACGCAGTATTTT	CASSPTSGRAVNTQYF
TRBV3-1	TRBD1	TRBJ2-7	13	few	TGTGCCAGCAGCCCGGGACAGGCCAATTTTCAGTACTTC	CASSPGQANFQYF
TRBV7-3	TRBD2	TRBJ2-1	19	many	TGTGCCAGCAGACCACTCCCCACGACTAGCGGGAGTACCTACAATGAGCAGTTCTTC	CASRPLPTTSGSTYNEQFF
TRBV9	TRBD2	TRBJ2-7	16	few	TGTGCCAGCAGCGTGGGGGGGGGACTAGCGGGAGGCGAGCAGTACTTC	CASSVGGGLAGGEQYF
TRBV9	.	TRBJ1-6	15	.	TGTGCCAGCAGCGAGAGGGGAGGAAATAATTCACCCCTCCACTTT	CASSERGGNNSPLHF
TRBV18	.	TRBJ2-5	11	.	TGTGCCAGCTCCGGGGCGGAGACCCAGTACTTC	CASSGAETQYF
TRBV15	TRBD2	TRBJ2-1	16	.	TGTGCCACCAGCAGAGATTTAAGCGGGAATAACAATGAGCAGTTCTTC	CATSRDLSGNNNEQFF
TRBV5-1	.	TRBJ2-5	14	.	TGCGCCAGCAGCTTGTACGGGAATGGAGAGACCCAGTGCTTC	CASSLYGNGETQCF
TRBV24-1	.	TRBJ2-2	12	medium-sized	TGTGCCACCAGTGATAGAACCGGGGAGCTGTTTTTT	CATSDRTGELFF
TRBV12-3/TRBV12-4	TRBD2	TRBJ2-3	16	many	TGTGCCAGCACCCTACTATCCGGGGGGAACACAGATACGCAGTATTTT	CASTLLSGGNTDTQYF
TRBV5-1	TRBD2	TRBJ2-3	16	many	TGCGCCAGCAGCGGCGCCGGACTAGCGGGTCTAGATACGCAGTATTTT	CASSGAGLAGLDTQYF
TRBV28	TRBD1	TRBJ1-2	15	.	TGTGCCACCGAGGGACAGGGGAGGTTTGGCTATGGCTACACCTTC	CATEGQGRFGYGYTF
TRBV12-3/TRBV12-4	TRBD2	TRBJ2-3	16	many	TGTGCCAGCAGTCCGGTAGCGGGAGTAATAACAGATACGCAGTATTTT	CASSPVAGVITDTQYF
TRBV20-1	TRBD1	TRBJ1-2	19	.	TGCTGTGCTAGAGATCTAGGCCCCCTACAGGGGGCGCCCAACTATGGCTACACCTTC	CCARDLGPLQGAPNYGYTF
TRBV20-1	.	TRBJ2-1	16	many	TGCAGTGCTAGAGATCTTGCGGGGGCATTATACAATGAGCAGTTCTTC	CSARDLAGALYNEQFF
TRBV28	.	TRBJ1-1	13	many	TGTGCCAGCAGTATCACAGCCAACACTGAAGCTTTCTTT	CASSITANTEAFF
TRBV7-9	TRBD1	TRBJ1-3	16	few	TGTGCCAGCAGCGCAACAGGGGGCAACTCTGGAAACACCATATATTTT	CASSATGGNSGNTIYF
TRBV9	.	TRBJ2-3	15	many	TGTGCCAGCAGCGCCTCACCAGGACTAACAGATACGCAGTATTTT	CASSASPGLTDTQYF
TRBV19	.	TRBJ2-3	15	.	TGTGCCAGTAGTATAGTATACGGGGGCACAGATACGCAGTATTTT	CASSIVYGGTDTQYF
TRBV20-1	TRBD1	TRBJ1-6	14	.	TGCAGTGCTAGAGGGGGACAGCATAATTCACCCCTCCACTTT	CSARGGQHNSPLHF
TRBV28	TRBD2	TRBJ2-1	15	.	TGTGCCAGCGGGTTGAAGGGACTAGCGGGTGGGGAGCAGTTCTTC	CASGLKGLAGGEQFF
TRBV19	.	TRBJ1-1	18	many	TGTGCCAGTATCTCGAAAGGGGGAACAGTCGCATTGAACACTGAAGCTTTCTTT	CASISKGGTVALNTEAFF
TRBV7-9	TRBD2	TRBJ2-3	16	few	TGTGCCAGCAGCTCCGGGACTAGCGGGGGGACAGATACGCAGTATTTT	CASSSGTSGGTDTQYF
TRBV5-1	.	TRBJ2-3	17	many	TGCGCCAGCAGCCTCGCTACCGGGCCCCGGGGCACAGATACGCAGTATTTT	CASSLATGPRGTDTQYF
TRBV29-1	.	TRBJ1-6	12	many	TGCAGCGTTGATTTTGGAGGGTCCGGCCTCCACTTT	CSVDFGGSGLHF
TRBV5-1	TRBD2	TRBJ2-2	14	.	TGCGCCAGCAGCGGGACTAGAGTGGCCGGGGAGCTGTTTTTT	CASSGTRVAGELFF
TRBV20-1	TRBD1	TRBJ2-3	13	.	TGCAGTGCTAACAGGGGGCCCACAGATACGCAGTATTTT	CSANRGPTDTQYF
TRBV6-4	.	TRBJ2-3	13	few	TGTGCCAGCAGTGACTCGACAATCGATACGCAGTATTTT	CASSDSTIDTQYF
TRBV7-2	.	TRBJ2-1	16	many	TGTGCCAGCAGCTTAGGTCAACTCCCGATGTTCAATGAGCAGTTCTTC	CASSLGQLPMFNEQFF
TRBV5-1	.	TRBJ2-4	13	many	TGCGCCAGCAGCTTGATGCCGGAGAACATTCAGTACTTC	CASSLMPENIQYF
TRBV5-4	TRBD2	TRBJ2-1	18	.	TGTGCCAGCAGCTCAGGGACTAGCGGGAGCTTCTCCTACAATGAGCAGTTCTTC	CASSSGTSGSFSYNEQFF
TRBV6-1	.	TRBJ2-7	16	.	TGTGCCAGCAGTCGCAAGACATCTAGCGACTCCTACGAGCAGTACTTC	CASSRKTSSDSYEQYF
TRBV7-6	TRBD2	TRBJ2-7	16	few	TGTGCCAGCAGCTTGGTACTAGCGGGCAGCTCCTACGAGCAGTACTTC	CASSLVLAGSSYEQYF
TRBV10-2	.	TRBJ1-4	15	few	TGCGCCACCAAGGACGGGCCAGCAACTAATGAAAAACTGTTTTTT	CATKDGPATNEKLFF
TRBV19	.	TRBJ2-5	11	many	TGTGCCAGCAGTATCCGAGAGACCCAGTACTTC	CASSIRETQYF
TRBV7-9	.	TRBJ2-1	13	few	TGTGCCAGCAGCTTAGCGTGGGAGACTGAGCAGTTCTTC	CASSLAWETEQFF